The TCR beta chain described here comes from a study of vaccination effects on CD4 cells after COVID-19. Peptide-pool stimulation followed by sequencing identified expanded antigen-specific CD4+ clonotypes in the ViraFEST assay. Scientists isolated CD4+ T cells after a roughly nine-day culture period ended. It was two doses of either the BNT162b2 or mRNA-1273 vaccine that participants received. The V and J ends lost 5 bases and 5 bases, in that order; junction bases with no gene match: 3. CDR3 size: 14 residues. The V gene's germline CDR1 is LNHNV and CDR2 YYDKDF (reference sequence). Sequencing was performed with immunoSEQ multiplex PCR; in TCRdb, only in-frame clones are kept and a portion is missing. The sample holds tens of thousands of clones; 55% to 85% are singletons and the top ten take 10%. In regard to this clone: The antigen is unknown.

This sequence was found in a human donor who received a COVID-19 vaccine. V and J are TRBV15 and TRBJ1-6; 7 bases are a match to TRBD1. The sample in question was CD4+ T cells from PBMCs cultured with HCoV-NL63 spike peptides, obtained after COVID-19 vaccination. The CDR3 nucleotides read TGTGCCACCAGCTGGGACAGAAATAATTCACCCCTCCACTTT. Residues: CATSWDRNNSPLHF.